The 31 T cell receptor beta chains presented below share a single source sample, sequenced in a study of CD8 T cells in ankylosing spondylitis. TCRdb analysed the 5' RACE reads with MiXCR anew, one entry per CDR3 protein. The repertoire holds around 440,000 distinct CDR3 sequences, with more than 15% as singletons. Study-level points and caveats: Among TCR beta sequences, a motif of eight highly homologous variants appeared characteristic of ankylosing spondylitis blood.

Antigen specificity for these receptors is unknown. Specimen: blood, either unsorted or a sorted T cell fraction (not recorded which). All receptors come from a male donor with ankylosing spondylitis.

V gene TRBV6-1 combines with J gene TRBJ2-1; D possibly uses TRBD1 or TRBD2 (7 bases each). This CDR3 is 15 amino acids long. V dropped 7 bases and J dropped 6 bases, with 19 bases sitting between them. The germline gives CDR1 MNHNS, CDR2 SASEGT. The CDR3 nucleotides read TGTGCCAGCATCCTGGCAGGGGGGGCTGTCAATGAGCAGTTCTTC. The encoded protein is CASILAGGAVNEQFF.

This clonotype turned up a few times. The rearrangement joins TRBV5-1 to TRBJ2-7, with D unclear. The germline gives CDR1 SGHRS, CDR2 YFSETQ. Trimming took off 1 base at V and 0 bases at J, with 5 bases between the two ends. This CDR3 has 13 residues. The CDR3 is CASSLPNSYEQYF. CDR3 bases: TGCGCCAGCAGCTTGCCTAACTCCTACGAGCAGTACTTC. The complete variable domain, with remaining parts taken from reference TRBV5-1 and TRBJ2-7, reads KAGVTQTPRYLIKTRGQQVTLSCSPISGHRSVSWYQQTPGQGLQFLFEYFSETQRNKGNFPGRFSGRQFSNSRSEMNVSTLELGDSALYLCASSLPNSYEQYFGPGTRLTVT.

This clonotype was observed a few times. The rearrangement joins TRBV5-1 to TRBJ2-7, with D perhaps given as TRBD1 or TRBD2 (5 bases each). This CDR3 has 14 amino acids. Trimming took off 3 bases at V and 3 bases at J, with 13 bases between the two ends. The germline V gene encodes CDR1 SGHRS and CDR2 YFSETQ. The CDR3 nucleotides read TGCGCCAGCAGCTCCGGGACCCCCGGCTACGAGCAGTACTTC. This encodes CASSSGTPGYEQYF.

This clonotype showed up just once. This rearrangement joins TRBV20-1 to TRBJ1-3; D is unresolved. CDR1 and CDR2 from the germline V gene are DFQATT and SNEGSKA (reference sequence). V was clipped by 2 bases and J by 3 bases, with 8 bases between them. This CDR3 is built from 13 residues. In DNA, the CDR3 is TGCAGTGCTAGACAGAGTAGTGGAAACACCATATATTTT. Residues: CSARQSSGNTIYF.

This clonotype was seen repeatedly, ten times or more. This rearrangement joins TRBV10-3 to TRBJ1-2, with 9 bases lining up with TRBD1. In germline, CDR1 is ENHRY, CDR2 SYGVKD. This CDR3 has 15 residues. Trimming took 6 bases from V and 0 from J; bases not matched to a gene: 5. CDR3 coding DNA: TGTGCCATCAGGACGGACAGGGGAACTAACTATGGCTACACCTTC. It encodes CAIRTDRGTNYGYTF.

The rearrangement uses TRBV11-2 and TRBJ2-1; the match to TRBD1 covers 7 bases. Trimming cost V 4 bases and J 2 bases; bases outside gene matches: 2. This CDR3 region has 14 residues. Germline CDR1 reads SGHAT; CDR2 reads FQNNGV. The chain's CDR3 is CASSYGTAYNEQFF. The CDR3 region has the DNA TGTGCCAGCAGCTACGGGACAGCCTACAATGAGCAGTTCTTC. The complete variable domain, with remaining parts taken from reference TRBV11-2 and TRBJ2-1, reads EAGVAQSPRYKIIEKRQSVAFWCNPISGHATLYWYQQILGQGPKLLIQFQNNGVVDDSQLPKDRFSAERLKGVDSTLKIQPAKLEDSAVYLCASSYGTAYNEQFFGPGTRLTVL.

This clonotype was seen a handful of times. This chain connects TRBV28 to TRBJ2-7; D is perhaps TRBD2 (5 bases). The CDR3 extends over 14 amino acids. Germline V CDR1 and CDR2: MDHEN, SYDVKM. With 2 bases removed from V and 2 bases from J, the gap between germline ends came to 10 bases. CDR3 DNA sequence: TGTGCCAGCAGTTTACCCGGGATCGCCTACGAGCAGTACTTC. Amino acid sequence: CASSLPGIAYEQYF.

This clonotype was detected many times. The chain combines TRBV7-2 with TRBJ2-2, with D tentatively TRBD2 (5 bases). The CDR3 has 14 amino acids. Germline V gene lookup returns CDR1 SGHTA and CDR2 FQGNSA. The germline V and J ends were trimmed by 8 bases and 3 bases, with 13 bases remaining between them. CDR3 sequence (DNA): TGTGCCAGCGGAGGAGACCAGTACACCGGGGAGCTGTTTTTT. Translation gives CASGGDQYTGELFF.

This CDR3 is CSALQGAGNLYGYTF. The CDR3, as DNA: TGCAGTGCTCTCCAGGGGGCCGGGAATCTCTATGGCTACACCTTC. The V and J genes are TRBV20-1 and TRBJ1-2; 8 positions agree with TRBD1. J gave up 4 bases and V 5 bases, and 12 bases lay outside the gene matches. The CDR3 extends over 15 amino acids. The V gene's germline CDR1 is DFQATT and CDR2 SNEGSKA (reference sequence).

The chain joins TRBV12-3 or TRBV12-4 to TRBJ1-6; 10 nucleotides align to TRBD1. The length of the CDR3 is 16 residues. Trimming took 1 base from V and 7 from J; bases not matched to a gene: 4. Written as DNA, the CDR3 is TGTGCCAGCAGTTTAGAGAAGGGACAGGGGAATTCACCCCTCCACTTT. Translation gives CASSLEKGQGNSPLHF.

This clonotype turned up a few times. The genes are TRBV7-2 and TRBJ2-1; D unresolved. The ends were cut back, 4 bases at V and 6 bases at J, with 10 bases in the middle. The CDR3 runs 13 residues. Germline lookup yields CDR1 SGHTA and CDR2 FQGNSA. CDR3 protein: CASSSNGFNEQFF. The CDR3 nucleotides read TGTGCCAGCAGCTCAAACGGGTTCAATGAGCAGTTCTTC.

This clonotype turned up a few times. This chain links TRBV12-3 or TRBV12-4 with TRBJ1-4; 9 positions match TRBD1. The CDR3 runs 15 residues. Trimming cost V 5 bases and J 7 bases; bases outside gene matches: 8. In nucleotides, the CDR3 is TGTGCCAGCAGTCGGTCGGGGACAGGGAGTGAAAAACTGTTTTTT. It codes for CASSRSGTGSEKLFF.

The chain carries TRBV30 and TRBJ2-2, with D hard to call. V was cut by 2 bases and J by 4 bases, with 5 bases left in between. Per germline, CDR1 GTSNPN and CDR2 SVGIG (reference sequence). There are 12 residues in the CDR3. CDR3 DNA: TGTGCCTGGAGTCGGGTCACCGGGGAGCTGTTTTTT. It encodes CAWSRVTGELFF.

This clonotype was counted only a few times. V is TRBV7-9 and J is TRBJ2-7; D call uncertain. Trimming took 5 bases from V and 2 from J, leaving 10 bases between them. The CDR3 runs 13 residues. From germline, CDR1 is SEHNR and CDR2 FQNEAQ (reference sequence). CDR3 sequence (DNA): TGTGCCAGCAGCCTACCACCGACCTACGAGCAGTACTTC. It is translated as CASSLPPTYEQYF.

V gene TRBV2 combines with J gene TRBJ2-3; D gene ambiguous. Germline V CDR1 and CDR2: SNHLY, FYNNEI. The CDR3 covers 13 residues. Between the trimmed V and J ends, which lost 3 bases and 1 base, there was a span of 5 bases. CDR3 sequence: CASSEIGTDTQYF. CDR3 sequence (DNA): TGTGCCAGCAGTGAGATAGGCACAGATACGCAGTATTTT.

The chain combines TRBV24-1 with TRBJ2-1; 8 bases fit TRBD2. Per the germline V gene, CDR1 is KGHDR and CDR2 is SFDVKD. The CDR3 has 15 residues. Trimming cost V 8 bases and J 2 bases; bases outside gene matches: 7. The chain's CDR3 is CATTSSGGAYNEQFF. DNA for the CDR3: TGTGCCACCACCTCGAGCGGGGGAGCCTACAATGAGCAGTTCTTC.

This chain connects TRBV6-6 to TRBJ2-7; no clear D. The CDR3 is made up of 13 amino acids. Trimming took off 2 bases at V and 1 base at J, with 6 bases between the two ends. CDR1 and CDR2 from the germline V gene are MNHNY and SVGAGI (reference sequence). The CDR3 here is CASSYAQSYEQYF. The CDR3 nucleotides are TGTGCCAGCAGTTACGCCCAATCCTACGAGCAGTACTTC.

There are a few counts of this clonotype. The rearrangement links TRBV20-1 to TRBJ1-2; D possibly corresponds to TRBD1 (6 bases). The germline gives CDR1 DFQATT, CDR2 SNEGSKA (reference sequence). Deletions cut 1 base from V and 6 bases from J, with 15 bases between. The CDR3 consists of 14 residues. DNA of the CDR3: TGCAGTGCTAGAGTGGGGGCGGGGGCAAATGGCTACACCTTC. Translation: CSARVGAGANGYTF.

This chain connects TRBV3-1 to TRBJ1-1; tentatively, D is TRBD1 (6 bases). Per the germline V gene, CDR1 is LGHDT and CDR2 is YNNKEL (reference sequence). Trimming removed 0 bases at V and 1 base at J, with 9 bases between. This CDR3 spans 15 amino acids. Written as DNA, the CDR3 is TGTGCCAGCAGCCAAGATAACAGGGAGAACACTGAAGCTTTCTTT. Its protein is CASSQDNRENTEAFF.

The gene calls are TRBV20-1 and TRBJ1-4, with D uncertain. Trimming cost V 1 base and J 5 bases, with 14 bases left between them. Germline assignment: CDR1 DFQATT and CDR2 SNEGSKA (reference sequence). The CDR3 consists of 15 residues. The CDR3 DNA reads as TGCAGTGCTAGAGGAGAAGGGAAACCAAATGAAAAACTGTTTTTT. It is translated as CSARGEGKPNEKLFF.

V is TRBV7-8 and J is TRBJ2-1; TRBD2 matches at 7 bases. J lost 5 bases, V lost 7 bases, and 14 bases had no gene match. Per the germline V gene, CDR1 is SGHVS and CDR2 is FQNEAQ. The CDR3 consists of 16 residues. This CDR3 reads CASTPAGGGLNNEQFF. CDR3 nucleotide sequence: TGTGCCAGCACCCCAGCTGGGGGGGGACTAAACAATGAGCAGTTCTTC.

The chain links TRBV6-1 to TRBJ2-1; TRBD1 is a possible D gene (6 bases). The CDR3 covers 17 residues. V was pared by 4 bases and J by 4 bases, with 20 bases between. Germline V gene data show CDR1 as MNHNS and CDR2 as SASEGT. CDR3 DNA sequence: TGTGCCAGCAGTGCAACAGGGTCCTCATCCGTTTACAATGAGCAGTTCTTC. It is translated as CASSATGSSSVYNEQFF.

The V gene is TRBV7-8, the J gene TRBJ1-5; 9 bases line up with TRBD1. Germline V gene data show CDR1 as SGHVS and CDR2 as FQNEAQ. The CDR3 spans 16 residues. The junction had 6 bases not matched to a gene; V was cut back by 0 bases and J by 6 bases. The CDR3 spells CASSLADRGNSQPQHF. CDR3 DNA sequence: TGTGCCAGCAGCTTAGCGGACAGGGGAAACTCTCAGCCCCAGCATTTT.

This clonotype was found a few times. The chain uses TRBV7-9 and TRBJ2-1; D is possibly TRBD1 (5 bases). V lost 6 bases and J lost 7, with 13 bases in between. Germline values: CDR1 SEHNR, CDR2 FQNEAQ (reference sequence). The CDR3 runs to 13 residues. CDR3: CASRDTWTNEQFF. The CDR3 DNA reads as TGTGCCAGCAGAGACACCTGGACAAATGAGCAGTTCTTC.

The chain has TRBV29-1 and TRBJ1-3; D ambiguous. The CDR3 spans 14 residues. Germline V CDR1 and CDR2: SQVTM, ANQGSEA. Trimming removed 5 bases at V and 3 bases at J, with 14 bases between. The CDR3 loop reads CSVRTEESGNTIYF. Here the CDR3 DNA reads TGCAGCGTTAGAACGGAGGAGAGTGGAAACACCATATATTTT.

This clonotype occurred a few times. The chain carries TRBV7-9 and TRBJ2-7; TRBD1 matches 10 bases. V shed 5 bases and J 6 bases; nucleotides not matched to a gene: 7. This CDR3 region has 14 residues. Germline CDR1 SEHNR, CDR2 FQNEAQ (reference sequence). CDR3 sequence (DNA): TGTGCCAGCAGCCGGACAGGGGGAAGACGCGAGCAGTACTTC. This encodes CASSRTGGRREQYF.

The gene calls are TRBV6-5 and TRBJ2-3, with D possibly matching TRBD2 (5 bases). The germline V gene has CDR1 MNHEY and CDR2 SVGAGI. The CDR3 loop spans 15 amino acids. Between the trimmed V and J ends, which lost 2 bases and 5 bases, there was a span of 14 bases. The CDR3 loop is CASSYRGQIGDTQYF. In nucleotides, the CDR3 is TGTGCCAGCAGTTACCGGGGTCAGATAGGAGATACGCAGTATTTT.

This clonotype came up a few times. The genes are TRBV20-1 and TRBJ1-4; D remains unclear. CDR1 is DFQATT and CDR2 is SNEGSKA in the germline V gene (reference sequence). The length of the CDR3 is 17 residues. V shed 4 bases and J shed 0 bases, with 18 bases lying between them. The CDR3 region is CSATATSATATNEKLFF. As DNA, the CDR3 is TGCAGTGCTACGGCGACAAGCGCAACCGCAACTAATGAAAAACTGTTTTTT.

This clonotype was counted ten times or more. The rearrangement uses TRBV12-3 or TRBV12-4 and TRBJ1-5, with a tentative D call TRBD1 (6 bases). The V end was cut by 8 bases, the J end by 7 bases, with 15 bases between. This CDR3 is built from 13 residues. The CDR3 reads CASGGAVNQPQHF. The CDR3, as DNA: TGTGCCAGCGGGGGGGCGGTAAACCAGCCCCAGCATTTT.

This clonotype was seen only a few times. The CDR3 DNA sequence: TGCAGCGTTGAAGGTACGACTAGCGGGGAAACCTACGAGCAGTACTTC. Translation gives CSVEGTTSGETYEQYF. This chain links TRBV29-1 with TRBJ2-7; TRBD2 aligns across 11 bases. The ends lost 1 base at V and 2 bases at J; junction bases unmatched: 7. The CDR3 extends over 16 amino acids. The V gene's germline CDR1 is SQVTM and CDR2 ANQGSEA.

In this sample, this clonotype turned up a few times. This chain uses TRBV20-1 with TRBJ2-3; TRBD2 agrees at 8 bases. The J segment lost 11 bases and the V segment lost 2 bases, leaving 15 bases of the junction unmatched. CDR1 and CDR2 from the germline V gene are DFQATT and SNEGSKA (reference sequence). The CDR3 totals 15 residues. This CDR3 is CSARRGGRPSEVQYF. The CDR3 nucleotides are TGCAGTGCTAGACGCGGCGGGAGGCCCTCGGAGGTGCAGTATTTT.